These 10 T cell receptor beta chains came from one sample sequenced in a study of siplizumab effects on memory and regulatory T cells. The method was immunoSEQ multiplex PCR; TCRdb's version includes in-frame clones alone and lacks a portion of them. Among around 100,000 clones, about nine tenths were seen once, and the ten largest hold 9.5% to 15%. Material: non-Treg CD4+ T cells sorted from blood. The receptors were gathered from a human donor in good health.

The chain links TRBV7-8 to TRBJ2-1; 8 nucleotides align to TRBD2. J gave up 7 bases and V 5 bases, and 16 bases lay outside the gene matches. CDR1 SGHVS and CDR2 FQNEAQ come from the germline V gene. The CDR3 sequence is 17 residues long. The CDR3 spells CASSPASRGGRLNEQFF. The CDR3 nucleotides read TGTGCCAGCAGCCCAGCGAGCCGCGGCGGGAGGTTGAATGAGCAGTTCTTC.

The CDR3 sequence is CASSNIGRNTGELFF. The DNA of the CDR3 is TGTGCCAGCAGTAATATCGGACGGAACACCGGGGAGCTGTTTTTT. The V and J genes are TRBV6-1 and TRBJ2-2; D is uncertain. The CDR3 has 15 residues. V was clipped by 5 bases and J by 1 base, with 11 bases between them. CDR1 is MNHNS and CDR2 is SASEGT in the germline V gene.

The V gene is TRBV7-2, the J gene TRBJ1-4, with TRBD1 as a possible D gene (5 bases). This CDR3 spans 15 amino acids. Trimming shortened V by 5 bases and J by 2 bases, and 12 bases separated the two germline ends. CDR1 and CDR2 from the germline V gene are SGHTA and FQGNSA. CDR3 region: CASSPGGVTNEKLFF. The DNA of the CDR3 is TGTGCCAGCAGCCCTGGGGGGGTGACTAATGAAAAACTGTTTTTT.

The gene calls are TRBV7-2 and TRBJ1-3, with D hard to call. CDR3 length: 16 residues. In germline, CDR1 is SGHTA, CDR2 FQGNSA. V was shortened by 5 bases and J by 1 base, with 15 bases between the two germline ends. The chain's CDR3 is CASSPQGTVSGNTIYF. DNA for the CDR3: TGTGCCAGCAGCCCCCAAGGAACAGTTTCTGGAAACACCATATATTTT.

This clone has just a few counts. CDR3 bases: TGTGCTAGTGGTTTGGTACTCGGGGGGAGAGAGACCCAGTACTTC. Translating gives CASGLVLGGRETQYF. This chain connects TRBV12-5 to TRBJ2-5, with 7 bases aligning to TRBD2. Germline V CDR1 and CDR2: LGHNT, FRNRAP. This CDR3 has 15 residues. V lost 0 bases, J lost 4 bases, and 5 bases stayed unmatched.

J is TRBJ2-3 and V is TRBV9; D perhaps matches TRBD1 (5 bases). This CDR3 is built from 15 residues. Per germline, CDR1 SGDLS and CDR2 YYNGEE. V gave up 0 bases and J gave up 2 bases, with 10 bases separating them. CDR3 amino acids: CASSVGSGLTDTQYF. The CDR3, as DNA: TGTGCCAGCAGCGTAGGGTCAGGGCTCACAGATACGCAGTATTTT.

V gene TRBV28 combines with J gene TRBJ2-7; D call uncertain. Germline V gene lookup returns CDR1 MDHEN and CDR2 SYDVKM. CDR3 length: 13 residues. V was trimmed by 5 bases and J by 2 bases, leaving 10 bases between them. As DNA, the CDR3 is TGTGCCAGCAGTCCCAGGAATACCTACGAGCAGTACTTC. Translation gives CASSPRNTYEQYF.

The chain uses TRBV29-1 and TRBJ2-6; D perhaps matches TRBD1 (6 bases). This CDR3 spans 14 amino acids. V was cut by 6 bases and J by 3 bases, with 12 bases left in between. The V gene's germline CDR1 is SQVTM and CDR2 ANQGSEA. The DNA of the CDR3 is TGCAGCGTCTCAGGGGCGGGTGGGGCCAACGTCCTGACTTTC. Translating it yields CSVSGAGGANVLTF.

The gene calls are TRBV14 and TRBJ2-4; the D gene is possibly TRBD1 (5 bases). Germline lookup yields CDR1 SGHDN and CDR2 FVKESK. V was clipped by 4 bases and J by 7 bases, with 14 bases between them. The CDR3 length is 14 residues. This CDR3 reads CASSRQSTGNIQYF. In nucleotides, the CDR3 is TGTGCCAGCAGCCGACAGTCCACAGGCAACATTCAGTACTTC.

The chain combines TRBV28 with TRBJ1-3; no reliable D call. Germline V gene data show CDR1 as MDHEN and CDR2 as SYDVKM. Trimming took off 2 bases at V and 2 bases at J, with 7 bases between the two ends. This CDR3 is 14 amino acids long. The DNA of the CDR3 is TGTGCCAGCAGTTTAAGTGGAGCTGGAAACACCATATATTTT. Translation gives CASSLSGAGNTIYF.